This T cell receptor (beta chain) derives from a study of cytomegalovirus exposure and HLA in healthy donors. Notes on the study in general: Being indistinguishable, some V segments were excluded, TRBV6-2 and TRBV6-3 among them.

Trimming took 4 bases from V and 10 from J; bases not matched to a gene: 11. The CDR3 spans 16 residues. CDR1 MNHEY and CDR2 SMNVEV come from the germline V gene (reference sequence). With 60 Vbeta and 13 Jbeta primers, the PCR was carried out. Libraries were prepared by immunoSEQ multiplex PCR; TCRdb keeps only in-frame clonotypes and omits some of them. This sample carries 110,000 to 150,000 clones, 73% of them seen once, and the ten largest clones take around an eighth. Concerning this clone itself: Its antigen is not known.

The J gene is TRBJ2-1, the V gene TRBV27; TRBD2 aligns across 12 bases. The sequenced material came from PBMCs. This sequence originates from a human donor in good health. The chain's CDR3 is CASSYGSSGGVGEQFF. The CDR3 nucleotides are TGTGCCAGCAGTTACGGGTCTAGCGGGGGGGTGGGGGAGCAGTTCTTC.